This T cell receptor beta chain is drawn from a study of blood T cell repertoires in COVID-19. Assay used: immunoSEQ multiplex PCR; TCRdb lists only in-frame clones, some missing. The table shows approximately 200,000 clones, with around four fifths occurring only once. The table lists this clone with a count of one. Participants spanned ages about 18 to 95 years and resided in 20 to 30 US areas. Sequencing was carried out using PBMCs or T cells enriched from blood (not recorded which). This clonotype was obtained from a man in his forties who had recovered from COVID-19.

The CDR3 nucleotides read TGTGCCAGCAGTTACTCGAAGGACTGGTCGCCCCTCCACTTT. Its protein product is CASSYSKDWSPLHF. The chain employs TRBV6-5 and TRBJ1-6; D gene ambiguous. The CDR3 spans 14 residues. Germline V gene sequence: CDR1 MNHEY, CDR2 SVGAGI. V was pared by 0 bases and J by 13 bases, with 13 bases between.